This T cell receptor (beta chain) comes out of a study of T cell clonotyping in hematopoietic cell transplantation. Study-wide findings and caveats: Few recipient clonotypes overlapped donors; over 95% were de novo at given depth. CD4 and CD8 repertoire contributions could not be separated without sorting.

Regarding this clone: Its antigen is unknown.

Assay used: immunoSEQ multiplex PCR; TCRdb lists only in-frame clones, some missing. The sample lists about 4,200 clones; approximately 20% were seen once. Blood collection times were about day -28 and days 30, 100, 180 posttransplant. This CDR3 is 15 amino acids long. Per the germline V gene, CDR1 is GTSNPN and CDR2 is SVGIG (reference sequence). Trimming stripped 1 base from V and 0 bases from J, with 10 bases between. The V and J genes are TRBV30 and TRBJ1-3, with D tentatively TRBD1 (5 bases). Here the sequenced sample was peripheral blood mononuclear cells, taken 30 days after allogeneic stem cell transplant. This receptor was taken from a male patient in his fifties who had an allogeneic stem cell transplant from a related donor, so the T cells may come from the graft donor. Some clones in this sample may be carry-over from other donors' samples. CDR3: CAWSDWGGSGNTIYF. For the CDR3, the DNA is TGTGCCTGGAGTGATTGGGGGGGCTCTGGAAACACCATATATTTT.